This TCR beta chain appears in the sequencing data of a study of blood T cell repertoires in COVID-19. Background on the study: COVID-19 samples, acute and convalescent, were from the United States, Italy and Spain. T cells, B-cell-depleted T cells, or PBMCs supplied cDNA or gDNA.

The CDR3 is made up of 18 amino acids. The V end was cut by 5 bases, the J end by 0 bases, with 22 bases between. The germline CDR1 and CDR2 sequences are PRHDT and FYEKMQ (reference sequence). In the authors' workflow: Counts of nucleated cells, estimated from reference gene primer amplification, were obtained. Assay used: immunoSEQ multiplex PCR; TCRdb lists only in-frame clones, some missing. That table gives V, J and clone size, and the DNA gave D and trimming. The table includes some 24,000 clones, 89% detected once. The receptor comes from a human donor in a cohort sampled during active COVID-19. Specimen: peripheral blood. V usage is TRBV13 and J usage is TRBJ1-1, with D maybe TRBD1 (5 bases). Here the CDR3 reads CASSPEVGGENMNTEAFF. Written as DNA, the CDR3 is TGTGCCAGCAGCCCCGAGGTGGGGGGGGAGAACATGAACACTGAAGCTTTCTTT. The entire variable domain, with the rest obtained from reference TRBV13 and TRBJ1-1, is as follows: AAGVIQSPRHLIKEKRETATLKCYPIPRHDTVYWYQQGPGQDPQFLISFYEKMQSDKGSIPDRFSAQQFSDYHSELNMSSLELGDSALYFCASSPEVGGENMNTEAFFGQGTRLTVV.